This TCR beta chain was captured by sequencing in a study of blood T cell repertoires in COVID-19. Study in general: PBMCs, B-cell-depleted T cells, or T cells provided the cDNA or gDNA that made up the material.

The germline V and J ends were trimmed by 5 bases and 4 bases, with 12 bases remaining between them. Germline assignment: CDR1 SGHDN and CDR2 FVKESK. The CDR3 sequence is 14 residues long. Here immunoSEQ multiplex PCR was the method, and the copy in TCRdb shows in-frame clones only, minus some. The sample contains a few hundred thousand clones, about 91% of which appear only once. The sequence came from a person aged 18 to 35 with COVID-19, enrolled during active disease. The chain has TRBV14 and TRBJ1-3, with no clear D. Sample: peripheral blood. DNA for the CDR3: TGTGCCAGCAGCTTCCGGGAGATCGGAAACACCATATATTTT. It yields the protein CASSFREIGNTIYF.